Included here is one TCR beta chain sequence, with context. Other DNA sequences within the sample encode an identical CDR3. TCRdb keeps only in-frame clones here, not all; method: immunoSEQ multiplex PCR. The sample contains about 800,000 clones, 90% to 97% of which appear only once. This sample is drawn from a study of shared clonotypes between healthy human individuals. Study-level background: CD8 memory received one plate per donor, CD8 naive two, CD4 memory three and CD4 naive three.

The CDR3 is 13 residues long. V dropped 0 bases and J dropped 1 base, with 5 bases sitting between them. Germline V gene lookup returns CDR1 SGHKS and CDR2 YYEKEE (reference sequence). In the naive CD8 group, cells lacked CD45RO and were positively selected for CCR7, so terminally differentiated effector memory CD45RA+ cells were left out. This TCR was sampled from a young man in good health. The specimen sequenced was naive CD8+ T cells sorted from blood. The chain employs TRBV5-5 and TRBJ2-7; the D gene is possibly TRBD1 (5 bases). CDR3 sequence: CASSLDRSYEQYF. The CDR3 nucleotides read TGTGCCAGCAGCTTGGACAGGTCCTACGAGCAGTACTTC.